This T cell receptor beta chain derives from a study of OX40 agonist ivuxolimab in advanced cancers. TCRdb's table, derived via immunoSEQ multiplex PCR, lists solely in-frame clones and lacks some. In the table there are about 70,000 clones, approximately 82% of which are singletons. CDR1 MDHEN and CDR2 SYDVKM come from the germline V gene. The CDR3 runs to 15 residues. Trimming left V 8 bases short and J 10 bases short, with 26 bases between. This sample comprised CD4+ or CD8+ T cells sorted from blood, obtained in a trial of the OX40 agonist ivuxolimab. The rearrangement joins TRBV28 to TRBJ1-1, with a tentative D call TRBD1 (5 bases). The TCR sequence derives from an adult with an advanced solid tumor such as melanoma, head and neck, liver or kidney cancer. CDR3 sequence: CASLTFVRGDRGAFF. In nucleotides, the CDR3 is TGTGCCAGCCTAACGTTTGTTAGAGGGGACCGAGGAGCTTTCTTT.